The 21 T cell receptor beta chains in this list originate from one sample, sequenced in a study of identical twins. One entry per CDR3 protein results from TCRdb running MiXCR on the 5' RACE reads. Of 540,000 or so distinct CDR3 sequences in the sample, around 20% were seen once. The data also belong to a second study, concerning yellow fever vaccine responses in identical twins.

The sequenced sample consisted of CD4+ T cells sorted from blood. These receptors were taken from a young woman in good health.

The chain employs TRBV27 and TRBJ1-1, with D unclear. CDR1 and CDR2 (germline): MNHEY, SMNVEV (reference sequence). V gave up 1 base and J gave up 0 bases, with 6 bases separating them. The CDR3 has 14 amino acids. CDR3 nucleotide sequence: TGTGCCAGCAGTTTATTAAACGTGAACACTGAAGCTTTCTTT. Amino acid sequence: CASSLLNVNTEAFF.

V and J are TRBV28 and TRBJ2-6; D unresolved. Looked up from germline, CDR1 is MDHEN and CDR2 is SYDVKM. The CDR3 totals 15 residues. Trimming pared 10 bases from V and 2 bases from J, leaving 15 bases between. Here the CDR3 DNA reads TGTGCCACCGAGGCTGGGGTTACTGGGGCCAACGTCCTGACTTTC. Translating it yields CATEAGVTGANVLTF.

This chain uses TRBV12-3 or TRBV12-4 with TRBJ2-2, with D possibly TRBD2 on 5 matching bases. The V end lost 7 bases, the J end lost 6 bases, and 24 bases lay between the germline ends. The CDR3 covers 17 residues. Here the CDR3 DNA reads TGTGCCAGCACCCCCCGCCGAGGGAGCCCCCGCTCCGGGGAGCTGTTTTTT. It specifies CASTPRRGSPRSGELFF.

This rearrangement joins TRBV7-9 to TRBJ1-5, with a weak D call TRBD1 (6 bases). Trimming took off 3 bases at V and 9 bases at J, with 15 bases between the two ends. CDR1 is SEHNR, CDR2 FQNEAQ, per germline (reference sequence). The CDR3 runs 14 residues. CDR3 nucleotides: TGTGCCAGCAGCTTGGACAGCCCCTGGGCGCCCCAGCATTTT. This gives the protein CASSLDSPWAPQHF.

This clonotype was counted a few times. The chain uses TRBV10-3 and TRBJ2-7, with D possibly TRBD1 on 5 matching bases. Germline V gives CDR1 ENHRY, CDR2 SYGVKD. This CDR3 has 11 residues. V lost 5 bases to trimming and J lost 4 bases, with 6 bases between them. The CDR3 loop is CAISPGYEQYF. The CDR3, as DNA: TGTGCCATCAGTCCAGGGTACGAGCAGTACTTC.

Only a few counts were recorded for this clonotype. The genes are TRBV6-1 and TRBJ2-7; D unclear. V dropped 3 bases and J dropped 3 bases, with 6 bases sitting between them. This CDR3 is built from 12 residues. Germline-derived CDR1 and CDR2 are MNHNS and SASEGT. DNA of the CDR3: TGTGCCAGCAGTGACCAGTACTACGAGCAGTACGTC. It translates to CASSDQYYEQYV.

A few counts support this clonotype. This chain joins TRBV20-1 and TRBJ2-3; D gene unclear. The germline V gene encodes CDR1 DFQATT and CDR2 SNEGSKA (reference sequence). The CDR3 covers 15 residues. V lost 0 bases, J lost 0 bases, and 10 bases lay in between. The CDR3 loop is CSARDGAVSTDTQYF. CDR3 coding DNA: TGCAGTGCTAGAGATGGCGCAGTCAGCACAGATACGCAGTATTTT.

The V and J genes are TRBV4-2 and TRBJ2-2, with D tentatively TRBD2 (5 bases). Trimming stripped 4 bases from V and 7 bases from J, with 25 bases between. The CDR3 is made up of 18 amino acids. Germline V lookup: CDR1 LGHNA, CDR2 YNFKEQ. The CDR3 protein is CASSRMPLVGDEGGELFF. The CDR3 DNA sequence: TGTGCCAGCAGCCGTATGCCTCTTGTGGGTGATGAGGGCGGGGAGCTGTTTTTT.

This clonotype was detected a few times. The chain joins TRBV5-5 to TRBJ2-1, with D possibly TRBD1 on 5 matching bases. V was cut by 1 base and J by 5 bases, with 10 bases left in between. The CDR3 is 14 amino acids. In germline, CDR1 is SGHKS, CDR2 YYEKEE (reference sequence). The CDR3 reads CASSLLQVDNEQFF. The CDR3 region has the DNA TGTGCCAGCAGCTTGCTACAGGTAGACAATGAGCAGTTCTTC.

There are a few counts of this clonotype. The genes are TRBV7-8 and TRBJ2-2, with 7 bases that match TRBD2. Losses at the gene ends were 8 bases for V and 0 bases for J; bases not matched to a gene: 9. Per germline, CDR1 SGHVS and CDR2 FQNEAQ. CDR3 length: 16 residues. The CDR3 DNA reads as TGTGCCAGCCCAATTGAAGCGGGGTCGAACACCGGGGAGCTGTTTTTT. Protein product: CASPIEAGSNTGELFF.

This clonotype was seen more than once but under ten times. This chain uses TRBV6-5 with TRBJ1-6; 8 nucleotides line up with TRBD1. Germline trimming cut 2 bases from V and 6 bases from J; bases unmatched to any gene: 3. Per germline, CDR1 MNHEY and CDR2 SVGAGI. This CDR3 contains 15 residues. The DNA of the CDR3 is TGTGCCAGCAGTTACGACGACAGGGGTAATTCACCCCTCCACTTT. Its translation: CASSYDDRGNSPLHF.

This clonotype was recorded a few times. The V gene is TRBV12-3 or TRBV12-4, the J gene TRBJ2-1; D perhaps matches TRBD1 (6 bases). The V and J ends lost 3 bases and 6 bases respectively, with 24 bases between them. CDR3 length: 18 residues. CDR3 loop: CASSFDGLWDKAGNEQFF. The CDR3, as DNA: TGTGCCAGCAGTTTCGACGGTTTGTGGGACAAAGCTGGCAATGAGCAGTTCTTC.

This clonotype turned up a few times. The J gene is TRBJ2-2, the V gene TRBV2, with a weak D call TRBD2 (5 bases). Germline V gene data show CDR1 as SNHLY and CDR2 as FYNNEI. Trimming removed 7 bases from V and 1 base from J, with 10 bases in between. This CDR3 has 14 residues. DNA of the CDR3: TGTGCCAGCATGACCGGGATGAACACCGGGGAGCTGTTTTTT. Protein product: CASMTGMNTGELFF. Full variable domain (rest looked up from reference TRBV2 and TRBJ2-2): EPEVTQTPSHQVTQMGQEVILRCVPISNHLYFYWYRQILGQKVEFLVSFYNNEISEKSEIFDDQFSVERPDGSNFTLKIRSTKLEDSAMYFCASMTGMNTGELFFGEGSRLTVL.

This clonotype was seen more than once but under ten times. The chain combines TRBV5-1 with TRBJ2-5; D might be TRBD2 (5 bases). The V end lost 2 bases, the J end lost 4 bases, and 12 bases lay between the germline ends. The CDR3 runs 14 residues. Germline CDR1 reads SGHRS; CDR2 reads YFSETQ. DNA for the CDR3: TGCGCCAGCAGCTTCGAGAGGGAACGAGAGACCCAGTACTTC. This gives the protein CASSFERERETQYF. The full variable domain, rest sourced from reference TRBV5-1 and TRBJ2-5, is KAGVTQTPRYLIKTRGQQVTLSCSPISGHRSVSWYQQTPGQGLQFLFEYFSETQRNKGNFPGRFSGRQFSNSRSEMNVSTLELGDSALYLCASSFERERETQYFGPGTRLLVL.

This clonotype was counted many times. This sequence joins TRBV5-1 and TRBJ2-5, with 9 positions matching TRBD2. This CDR3 is built from 16 residues. V trimming: 1 base; J trimming: 5 bases; junction bases outside the gene matches: 9. The germline gives CDR1 SGHRS, CDR2 YFSETQ. In DNA form, the CDR3 reads TGCGCCAGCAGCTTGAGGGTAGCGGGAGAGTCGGAGACCCAGTACTTC. It specifies CASSLRVAGESETQYF.

In this sample, this clonotype turned up a few times. The chain has TRBV5-1 and TRBJ2-2; TRBD2 agrees at 8 bases. The V gene end was trimmed by 4 bases and the J gene end by 5 bases; junction bases not matched to a gene: 10. Germline CDR1 and CDR2: SGHRS and YFSETQ. The CDR3 is 16 residues long. The CDR3 loop reads CASSPGAGEQTGELFF. The CDR3, as DNA: TGCGCCAGCAGCCCAGGAGCGGGAGAACAAACCGGGGAGCTGTTTTTT.

For this clonotype: The germline gene is not matched at one end of the junction; a read error may be the cause. V and J are TRBV28 and TRBJ1-2, with D perhaps TRBD1 (5 bases). This CDR3 region has 12 residues. Germline assignment: CDR1 MDHEN and CDR2 SYDVKM. The CDR3 region has the DNA TGTGCCAGCAGTTTATCGTTGAGGGGCTGCACCTTC. Translated: CASSLSLRGCTF.

The J gene is TRBJ2-1, the V gene TRBV12-3 or TRBV12-4, with 9 nucleotides matching TRBD2. The CDR3 spans 15 residues. The V and J ends lost 3 bases and 9 bases, in that order; junction bases with no gene match: 9. The DNA of the CDR3 is TGTGCCAGCAGTTTGAGAGCGGGGGGTCAAGTTGAGCAGTTCTTC. Its translation is CASSLRAGGQVEQFF.

This clonotype was seen only a few times. V gene TRBV11-3 combines with J gene TRBJ2-3, with D perhaps matching TRBD2 (6 bases). The ends were cut back, 8 bases at V and 6 bases at J, with 21 bases in the middle. The CDR3 totals 15 residues. From germline, CDR1 is SGHNT and CDR2 YENEEA. The CDR3 loop reads CASSMGGGARDTQYF. For the CDR3, the DNA is TGTGCCAGCTCTATGGGAGGCGGGGCCCGTGATACGCAGTATTTT.

In its sample, this clonotype was seen a few times. The chain uses TRBV5-1 and TRBJ2-1; 7 nucleotides agree with TRBD2. Trimming at V came to 1 base and at J to 3 bases, leaving 1 base not matched to a gene. Germline CDR1 SGHRS, CDR2 YFSETQ. There are 14 residues in the CDR3. CDR3 nucleotides: TGCGCCAGCAGCTTGCCTAGCGGCTACAATGAGCAGTTCTTC. Translation gives CASSLPSGYNEQFF.

About this clonotype: Germline is not matched at one junction end, which may reflect a read error. The rearrangement joins TRBV4-2 to TRBJ2-1; 11 bases match TRBD2. This CDR3 is built from 16 residues. Germline V gene data show CDR1 as LGHNA and CDR2 as YNFKEQ. The CDR3 reads CAGSPRLAGSLNEQFF. The CDR3 nucleotides are TGTGCCGGCAGCCCAAGACTAGCGGGAAGTTTAAATGAGCAGTTCTTC.